A selection of T cell receptor beta chains follows, all from one sample in a study of shared clonotypes between healthy human individuals. TCRdb's copy holds only in-frame clones and misses some; the assay was immunoSEQ multiplex PCR. The top ten clones hold approximately 0.41% of a sample with approximately 2,300,000 clones, 80% to 95% of them seen once. Sequencing was done on a sample of naive CD4+ T cells from PBMCs. The source of these receptors is a man younger than 30 in good health. Some clones in this sample may be carry-over from other donors' samples. Both conserved end residues are part of each CDR3. The order of the fields is V gene, D gene, clone size, J gene, CDR3 DNA, CDR3 protein. D genes are given only for firm matches. Size tells how often a clone was seen (once, few, many) or the class of an expanded clone, and some rows leave it out.

>TRBV6-5|-|-|TRBJ1-1
TGTGCCAGCAGTTCTCAAGGACCCGCTTTCTTT
CASSSQGPAFF
>TRBV28|TRBD1|-|TRBJ2-7
TGTGCCAGCAGTTTAACCGACAGGGGTTACGAGCAGTACTTC
CASSLTDRGYEQYF
>TRBV28|TRBD1|-|TRBJ1-1
TGTGCCAGCAGTGGGTGGGGACAGATGAACACTGAAGCTTTCTTT
CASSGWGQMNTEAFF
>TRBV18|-|-|TRBJ1-1
TGTGCCAGCTCACCGACAGGCATTAACACTGAAGCTTTCTTT
CASSPTGINTEAFF
>TRBV11-2|-|-|TRBJ2-1
TGTGCCAGCAGCTTGAGAAGCAGCAACAATGAGCAGTTCTTC
CASSLRSSNNEQFF
>TRBV18|-|-|TRBJ2-7
TGTGCCAGCTCACCACCCCTAGTCCGAGAGCAGTACTTC
CASSPPLVREQYF
>TRBV5-1|TRBD1|-|TRBJ2-7
TGCGCCAGCAGCCTGGCAGGGACAGGGAGATGGTACTTC
CASSLAGTGRWYF
>TRBV29-1|TRBD2|-|TRBJ2-1
TGCAGCGAGGGACTAGGCTACAATGAGCAGTTCTTC
CSEGLGYNEQFF
>TRBV6-6|-|-|TRBJ2-1
TGTGCCAGCAAAGGACTACTGAGCTCCTACAATGAGCAGTTCTTC
CASKGLLSSYNEQFF
>TRBV11-3|-|-|TRBJ2-3
TGTGCCAGCAGCTTAGAAGGTGGGGGAGCCAGCACAGATACGCAGTATTTT
CASSLEGGGASTDTQYF
>TRBV5-5|TRBD1|-|TRBJ1-5
TGTGCCAGCAGACCGGACAGGAGAAGCAATCAGCCCCAGCATTTT
CASRPDRRSNQPQHF
>TRBV5-8|-|-|TRBJ2-1
TGTGCCAGCAGCGGCGGCCCTGGAAACAGGGACTGGTCCAATGAGCAGTTCTTC
CASSGGPGNRDWSNEQFF
>TRBV28|-|-|TRBJ2-7
TGTGCCAGCAGTTCCCCACCCGCTTTGTCCTACGAGCAGTACTTC
CASSSPPALSYEQYF
>TRBV7-3|-|-|TRBJ1-4
TGTGCCAGCAGCTCGAGGAGCGGTGAAAAACTGTTTTTT
CASSSRSGEKLFF
>TRBV15|TRBD2|-|TRBJ2-3
TGTGCCACCAGCCTAGGACTAGCGGGAGCACGAGATACGCAGTATTTT
CATSLGLAGARDTQYF
>TRBV7-9|-|-|TRBJ2-3
TGTGCCAGCAGCCGCACTAGCTTAGGTACGCAGTATTTT
CASSRTSLGTQYF
>TRBV6-5|TRBD1|-|TRBJ1-5
TGTGCCAGCAGCCCCCTGACAGGGAGTAATCAGCCCCAGCATTTT
CASSPLTGSNQPQHF
>TRBV9|TRBD1|once|TRBJ2-2
TGTGCCAGCAGCCAGGGGGCGGGAGGGGAGCTGTTTTTT
CASSQGAGGELFF